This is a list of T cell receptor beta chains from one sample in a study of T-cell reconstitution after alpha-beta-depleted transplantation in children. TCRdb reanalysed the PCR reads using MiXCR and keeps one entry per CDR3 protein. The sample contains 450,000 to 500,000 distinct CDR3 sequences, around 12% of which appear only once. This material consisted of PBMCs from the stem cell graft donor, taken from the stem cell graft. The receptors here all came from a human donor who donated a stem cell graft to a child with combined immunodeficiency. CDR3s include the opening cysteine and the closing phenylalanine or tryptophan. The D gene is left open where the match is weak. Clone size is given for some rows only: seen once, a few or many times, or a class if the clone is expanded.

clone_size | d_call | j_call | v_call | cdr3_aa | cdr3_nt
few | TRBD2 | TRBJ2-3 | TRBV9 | CASSAGTSGLSTDTQYF | TGTGCCAGCAGCGCCGGGACTAGCGGGCTCAGCACAGATACGCAGTATTTT
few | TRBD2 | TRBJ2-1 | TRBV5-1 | CASSLANLASGANEQFF | TGCGCCAGCAGCTTGGCCAATCTGGCTAGCGGGGCCAATGAGCAGTTCTTC
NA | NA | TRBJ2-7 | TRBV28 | CASSLNRLNRYF | TGTGCCAGCAGTTTAAACCGTTTAAACCGGTACTTC
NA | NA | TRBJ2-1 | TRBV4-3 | CASSQDSRVPAYNEQFF | TGCGCCAGCAGCCAAGATTCCCGGGTCCCGGCCTACAATGAGCAGTTCTTC
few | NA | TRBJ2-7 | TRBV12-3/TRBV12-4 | CASSYGGVEQYF | TGTGCCAGCAGTTATGGTGGGGTCGAGCAGTACTTC
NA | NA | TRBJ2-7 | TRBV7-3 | CASSLRGGESYEQYF | TGTGCCAGCAGCTTACGAGGGGGGGAATCCTACGAGCAGTACTTC
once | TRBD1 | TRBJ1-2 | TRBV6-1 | CASPGQGATGGISYTF | TGTGCCAGCCCGGGACAGGGGGCGACGGGAGGGATCAGCTACACCTTC
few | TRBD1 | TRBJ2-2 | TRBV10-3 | CATDRGLNTGELFF | TGTGCCACCGACAGGGGATTGAACACCGGGGAGCTGTTTTTT
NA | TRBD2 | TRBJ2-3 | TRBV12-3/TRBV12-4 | CASSATTSASTDTQYF | TGTGCCAGCAGCGCGACGACTAGCGCGAGCACAGATACGCAGTATTTT
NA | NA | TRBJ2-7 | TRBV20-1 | CSASRDGASLYEQYF | TGCAGTGCTAGCCGGGACGGAGCTTCGCTTTACGAGCAGTACTTC
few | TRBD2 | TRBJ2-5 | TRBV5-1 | CASSLQGLEQETQYF | TGCGCCAGCAGCCTTCAGGGACTAGAGCAAGAGACCCAGTACTTC
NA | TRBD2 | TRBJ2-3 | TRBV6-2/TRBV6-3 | CASADLAGPDTQYF | TGTGCCAGCGCCGATCTAGCGGGGCCAGATACGCAGTATTTT
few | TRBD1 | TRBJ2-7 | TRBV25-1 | CASSELLVKDRAYEQYF | TGTGCCAGCAGTGAATTGTTGGTGAAAGACAGGGCCTACGAGCAGTACTTC
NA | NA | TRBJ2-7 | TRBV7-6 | CASSQGYRVPYEQYF | TGTGCCAGCAGTCAGGGTTATAGAGTTCCCTACGAGCAGTACTTC
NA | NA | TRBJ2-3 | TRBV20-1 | CSARQGSTDTQYF | TGCAGTGCTAGACAGGGGTCCACAGATACGCAGTATTTT
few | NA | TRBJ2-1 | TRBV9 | CASSAPTRYNEQFF | TGTGCCAGCAGCGCCCCCACTAGGTACAATGAGCAGTTCTTC
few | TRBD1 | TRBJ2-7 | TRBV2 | CASTGTGGAEGYF | TGTGCCAGCACCGGGACAGGGGGCGCGGAGGGGTACTTC
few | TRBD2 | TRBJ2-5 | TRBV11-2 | CASSLGVGTSGGALVETQYF | TGTGCCAGCAGCTTAGGGGTCGGGACTAGCGGGGGGGCATTGGTAGAGACCCAGTACTTC
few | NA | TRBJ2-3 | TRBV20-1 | CSAGGGLDHTDTQYF | TGCAGTGCTGGTGGGGGGCTGGACCACACAGATACGCAGTATTTT
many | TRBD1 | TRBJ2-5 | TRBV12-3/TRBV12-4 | CASSGQGIKETQYF | TGTGCCAGCAGCGGACAGGGCATAAAAGAGACCCAGTACTTC
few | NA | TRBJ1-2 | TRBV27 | CASSFGVGASYGYTF | TGTGCCAGCAGTTTTGGGGTAGGGGCCAGCTATGGCTACACCTTC
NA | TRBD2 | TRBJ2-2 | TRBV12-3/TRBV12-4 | CATGGQGTGELFF | TGTGCCACGGGGGGGCAGGGCACCGGGGAGCTGTTTTTT
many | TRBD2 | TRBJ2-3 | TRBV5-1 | CASSIPVAGGLPDTQYF | TGCGCCAGCAGCATCCCGGTCGCGGGAGGGCTCCCAGATACGCAGTATTTT
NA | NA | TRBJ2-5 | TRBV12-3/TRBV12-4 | CASSFLGPQETQYF | TGTGCCAGCAGTTTCTTGGGGCCACAAGAGACCCAGTACTTC
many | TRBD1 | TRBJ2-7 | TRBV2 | CASSDRDRVYEQYF | TGTGCCAGCAGTGACCGGGACAGAGTCTACGAGCAGTACTTC
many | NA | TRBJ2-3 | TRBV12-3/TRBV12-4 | CASSSRTAWGTTDTQYF | TGTGCCAGCAGTTCTCGGACAGCGTGGGGGACCACAGATACGCAGTATTTT
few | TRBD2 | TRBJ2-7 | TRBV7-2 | CASSSSGRALNEQYF | TGTGCCAGCAGCTCAAGCGGGAGGGCCCTTAACGAGCAGTACTTC
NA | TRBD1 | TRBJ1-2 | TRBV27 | CASRTSRGIYDGYTF | TGTGCCAGCAGGACTAGCAGGGGGATTTATGATGGCTACACCTTC
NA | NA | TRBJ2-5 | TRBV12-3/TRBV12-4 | CASSLSGVGGEGTQYF | TGTGCCAGCAGTCTTAGTGGGGTCGGGGGAGAGGGGACCCAGTACTTC
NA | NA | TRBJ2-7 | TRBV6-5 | CVSSSLGRGRTIEQYF | TGTGTCAGCAGTTCCTTAGGCAGGGGGAGGACGATCGAGCAGTACTTC
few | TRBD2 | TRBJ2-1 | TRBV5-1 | CASSLRTSGGTYNEQFF | TGCGCCAGCAGCTTGCGGACTAGCGGGGGGACCTACAATGAGCAGTTCTTC